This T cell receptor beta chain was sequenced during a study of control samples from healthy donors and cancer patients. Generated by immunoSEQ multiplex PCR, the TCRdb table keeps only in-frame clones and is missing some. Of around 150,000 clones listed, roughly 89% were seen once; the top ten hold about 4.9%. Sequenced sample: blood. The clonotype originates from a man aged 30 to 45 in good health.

In DNA, the CDR3 is TGTGCCAGCAGCTTAGATTGGTTTCAGGTGCTCTCCTACGAGCAGTACTTC. Protein: CASSLDWFQVLSYEQYF. This sequence joins TRBV11-3 and TRBJ2-7, with D hard to call. This CDR3 region has 17 residues. V dropped 0 bases and J dropped 0 bases, with 15 bases sitting between them. From germline, CDR1 is SGHNT and CDR2 YENEEA.